This entry lists 11 T cell receptor beta chains sequenced from one sample in a study of shared clonotypes between healthy human individuals. As defined, naive CD8 cells were CD45RO-negative and positively selected for CCR7, with terminally differentiated effector memory CD45RA+ cells excluded. TCRdb keeps only in-frame clones here, not all; method: immunoSEQ multiplex PCR. The table records about 2 million clones, roughly 94% of them present only once. Sequenced input: naive CD8+ T cells sorted from blood. Receptor source: a man younger than 35 in good health.

Details on this clone: The same CDR3 can be traced to other DNA sequences in this sample. This chain joins TRBV4-1 and TRBJ1-1, with a possible D match to TRBD1 (5 bases). V lost 0 bases to trimming and J lost 4 bases, with 9 bases between them. Germline V CDR1 and CDR2: MGHRA, YSYEKL. This CDR3 spans 14 amino acids. The CDR3 loop is CASSQEGGGTEAFF. CDR3 nucleotide sequence: TGCGCCAGCAGCCAAGAGGGTGGGGGCACTGAAGCTTTCTTT.

The chain links TRBV7-3 to TRBJ2-3, with a tentative D call TRBD2 (5 bases). Germline CDR1 SGHTA, CDR2 FQGTGA. With 1 base removed from V and 0 bases from J, the gap between germline ends came to 11 bases. This CDR3 has 16 residues. The CDR3 spells CASSLMEASSTDTQYF. CDR3 DNA sequence: TGTGCCAGCAGCTTAATGGAGGCGTCTAGCACAGATACGCAGTATTTT.

The gene calls are TRBV13 and TRBJ2-5; a possible D gene is TRBD2 (6 bases). This CDR3 has 14 residues. V was pared by 5 bases and J by 2 bases, with 12 bases between. CDR1 and CDR2 from the germline V gene are PRHDT and FYEKMQ (reference sequence). CDR3 residues: CASSPHGGQETQYF. The CDR3 DNA sequence: TGTGCCAGCAGCCCCCATGGGGGGCAAGAGACCCAGTACTTC.

On this clone: Other DNA sequences in the same sample also yield this CDR3. CDR3 in DNA: TGTGCCAGCAGCTTACTTGAGGAGACCCAGTACTTC. Translated: CASSLLEETQYF. V is TRBV7-9 and J is TRBJ2-5; D uncertain. CDR1 is SEHNR and CDR2 is FQNEAQ in the germline V gene (reference sequence). Deletions cut 2 bases from V and 5 bases from J, with 6 bases between. This CDR3 has 12 residues.

This chain connects TRBV10-3 to TRBJ2-2; D is unclear. This CDR3 region has 14 residues. The germline V gene has CDR1 ENHRY and CDR2 SYGVKD. Deletions cut 1 base from V and 3 bases from J, with 6 bases between. The CDR3 spells CAISELAYTGELFF. In DNA form, the CDR3 reads TGTGCCATCAGTGAGTTAGCTTACACCGGGGAGCTGTTTTTT.

In the case of this clone: In the same sample, other DNA sequences code for this CDR3. The chain links TRBV7-9 to TRBJ2-7; 12 bases agree with TRBD2. V trimming: 5 bases; J trimming: 4 bases; junction bases outside the gene matches: 0. Germline assignment: CDR1 SEHNR and CDR2 FQNEAQ (reference sequence). The CDR3 runs to 13 residues. The CDR3: CASSGTSGYEQYF. CDR3 nucleotide sequence: TGTGCCAGCAGCGGGACTAGCGGGTACGAGCAGTACTTC.

A single count supports this clone. This chain connects TRBV5-8 to TRBJ2-1; D gene ambiguous. Germline V gives CDR1 SGHTS, CDR2 YDEGEE. Trimming pared 0 bases from V and 7 bases from J, leaving 5 bases between. CDR3 length equals 12 residues. DNA of the CDR3: TGTGCCAGCAGCTTGGAATATAATGAGCAGTTCTTC. Protein product: CASSLEYNEQFF. Looking up the rest from reference TRBV5-8 and TRBJ2-1 gives the full variable domain: EAGVTQSPTHLIKTRGQQATLRCSPISGHTSVYWYQQALGLGLQFLLWYDEGEERNRGNFPPRFSGRQFPNYSSELNVNALELEDSALYLCASSLEYNEQFFGPGTRLTVL.

This clone appeared a single time. This rearrangement joins TRBV9 to TRBJ2-1, with TRBD1 as a possible D gene (5 bases). CDR1 is SGDLS and CDR2 is YYNGEE in the germline V gene. Trimming removed 0 bases at V and 2 bases at J, with 9 bases between. This CDR3 comprises 15 residues. The CDR3 DNA follows: TGTGCCAGCAGCGTAGACAAGACAGCCTACAATGAGCAGTTCTTC. Translated, it gives CASSVDKTAYNEQFF. Together with reference TRBV9 and TRBJ2-1, the CDR3 gives the full variable domain: DSGVTQTPKHLITATGQRVTLRCSPRSGDLSVYWYQQSLDQGLQFLIQYYNGEERAKGNILERFSAQQFPDLHSELNLSSLELGDSALYFCASSVDKTAYNEQFFGPGTRLTVL.

The rearrangement joins TRBV28 to TRBJ2-2; D unresolved. V shed 1 base and J shed 2 bases, with 8 bases lying between them. Germline CDR1 and CDR2: MDHEN and SYDVKM. CDR3 size: 15 residues. The CDR3 region has the DNA TGTGCCAGCAGTTTATTGGGGTTAAACACCGGGGAGCTGTTTTTT. This gives the protein CASSLLGLNTGELFF.

This chain uses TRBV19 with TRBJ1-4; unclear D gene. This CDR3 has 15 amino acids. V was shortened by 9 bases and J by 6 bases, with 20 bases between the two germline ends. Germline V gives CDR1 LNHDA, CDR2 SQIVND (reference sequence). The CDR3 bases are TGTGCCAGCCAGCAACGGTGGGGTACTCATGAAAAACTGTTTTTT. It yields the protein CASQQRWGTHEKLFF. The variable domain in full, completed from reference TRBV19 and TRBJ1-4, reads DGGITQSPKYLFRKEGQNVTLSCEQNLNHDAMYWYRQDPGQGLRLIYYSQIVNDFQKGDIAEGYSVSREKKESFPLTVTSAQKNPTAFYLCASQQRWGTHEKLFFGSGTQLSVL.

This chain uses TRBV9 with TRBJ1-2, with 11 bases matching TRBD1. The length of the CDR3 is 16 residues. Unmatched junction bases numbered 7, after V lost 4 bases and J lost 2 bases. Germline loops: CDR1 SGDLS, CDR2 YYNGEE. CDR3 in DNA: TGTGCCAGCAGCTCAGGACAGGGGGCGTTCAACTATGGCTACACCTTC. Amino acid sequence: CASSSGQGAFNYGYTF. Looking up the rest from reference TRBV9 and TRBJ1-2 gives the full variable domain: DSGVTQTPKHLITATGQRVTLRCSPRSGDLSVYWYQQSLDQGLQFLIQYYNGEERAKGNILERFSAQQFPDLHSELNLSSLELGDSALYFCASSSGQGAFNYGYTFGSGTRLTVV.